This TCR beta chain was sequenced during a study of cytomegalovirus exposure and HLA in healthy donors. This CDR3 spans 14 amino acids. CDR1 is MDHEN and CDR2 is SYDVKM in the germline V gene. Trimming took 5 bases from V and 3 from J; bases not matched to a gene: 4. Repertoires were generated with immunoSEQ multiplex PCR, while TCRdb's copy carries only in-frame clones and drops some. Of about 44,000 clones listed, 90% to 95% are singletons. The rearrangement links TRBV28 to TRBJ1-1, with 9 bases aligning to TRBD1. The clonotype was recovered from a young woman in good health and CMV-seronegative. What was sequenced was PBMCs. The CDR3 protein is CASSDGQGHTEAFF. CDR3 DNA sequence: TGTGCCAGCAGTGATGGACAGGGGCACACTGAAGCTTTCTTT.